This T cell receptor (beta chain) emerged from a study of cytomegalovirus exposure and HLA in healthy donors. The study's findings and limits: That first-cohort TCR clusters tended to co-occur in the 100 to 150 validation repertoires was found in a later analysis. Three chains linked to CMV were shown in vitro to be specific for CMV antigens. Among TCR beta chains, those listed as cytomegalovirus-associated numbered more than 150.

Concerning this clone itself: Its target is not known.

Looked up from germline, CDR1 is LNHDA and CDR2 is SQIVND (reference sequence). The ends were cut back, 10 bases at V and 12 bases at J, with 22 bases in the middle. The CDR3 covers 13 residues. From the roughly 120-subject validation cohort, which was separate from the approximately 670-subject first cohort, the donors were drawn. Generated by immunoSEQ multiplex PCR, the TCRdb table keeps only in-frame clones and is missing some. The sample shows just under 75,000 clones, around 94% of them seen only once. Sequenced material: PBMCs. The chain couples TRBV19 to TRBJ2-4; D perhaps matches TRBD2 (6 bases). This clonotype was sampled from a woman younger than 30 in good health and CMV-seropositive. The CDR3 nucleotides are TGTGCCAACCCCGGGGGAGGCTGGGGTAGTCAGTACTTC. Protein product: CANPGGGWGSQYF.